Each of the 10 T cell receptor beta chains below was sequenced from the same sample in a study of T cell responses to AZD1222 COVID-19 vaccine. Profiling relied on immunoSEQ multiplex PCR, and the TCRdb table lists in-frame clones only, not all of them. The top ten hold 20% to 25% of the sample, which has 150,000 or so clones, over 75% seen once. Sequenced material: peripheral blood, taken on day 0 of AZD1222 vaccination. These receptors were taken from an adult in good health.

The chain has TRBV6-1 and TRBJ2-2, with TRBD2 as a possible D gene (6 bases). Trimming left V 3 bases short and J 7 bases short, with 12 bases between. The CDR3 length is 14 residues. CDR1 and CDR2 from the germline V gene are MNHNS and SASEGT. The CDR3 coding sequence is TGTGCCAGCAGTGAGATGGAGGGGTACGGGGAGCTGTTTTTT. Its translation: CASSEMEGYGELFF.

CDR3 DNA: TGTGCCAGCAGTACAGGGGTGTTTCTTGGCTACACCTTC. It is translated as CASSTGVFLGYTF. This chain connects TRBV6-5 to TRBJ1-2, with 7 bases matching TRBD1. The CDR3 length is 13 residues. The ends lost 5 bases at V and 7 bases at J; junction bases unmatched: 7. Germline assignment: CDR1 MNHEY and CDR2 SVGAGI.

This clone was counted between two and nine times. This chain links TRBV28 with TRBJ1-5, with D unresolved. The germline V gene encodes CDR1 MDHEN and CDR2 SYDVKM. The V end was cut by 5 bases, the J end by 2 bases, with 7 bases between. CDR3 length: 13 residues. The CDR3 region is CASSRHGNQPQHF. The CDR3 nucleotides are TGTGCCAGCAGTAGACACGGCAATCAGCCCCAGCATTTT.

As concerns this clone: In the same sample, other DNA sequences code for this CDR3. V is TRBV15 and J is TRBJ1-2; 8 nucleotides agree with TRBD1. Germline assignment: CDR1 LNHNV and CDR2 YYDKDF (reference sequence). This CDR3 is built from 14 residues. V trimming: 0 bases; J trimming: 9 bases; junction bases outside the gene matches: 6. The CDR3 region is CATSRDTGGSSYTF. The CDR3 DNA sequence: TGTGCCACCAGCAGAGATACAGGGGGATCGAGCTACACCTTC.

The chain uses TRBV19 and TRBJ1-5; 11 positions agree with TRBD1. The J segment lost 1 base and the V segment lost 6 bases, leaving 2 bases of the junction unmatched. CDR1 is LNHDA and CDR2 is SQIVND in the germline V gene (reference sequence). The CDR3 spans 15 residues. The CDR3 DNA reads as TGTGCCAGTAGCTGGACAGGGGGCAGCAATCAGCCCCAGCATTTT. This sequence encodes CASSWTGGSNQPQHF.

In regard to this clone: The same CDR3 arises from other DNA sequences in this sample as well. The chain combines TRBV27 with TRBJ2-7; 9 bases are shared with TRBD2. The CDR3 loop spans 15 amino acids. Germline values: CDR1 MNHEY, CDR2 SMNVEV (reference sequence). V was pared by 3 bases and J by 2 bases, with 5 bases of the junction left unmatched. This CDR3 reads CASSLGRGGTYEQYF. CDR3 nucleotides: TGTGCCAGCAGTTTGGGGCGGGGGGGGACCTACGAGCAGTACTTC.

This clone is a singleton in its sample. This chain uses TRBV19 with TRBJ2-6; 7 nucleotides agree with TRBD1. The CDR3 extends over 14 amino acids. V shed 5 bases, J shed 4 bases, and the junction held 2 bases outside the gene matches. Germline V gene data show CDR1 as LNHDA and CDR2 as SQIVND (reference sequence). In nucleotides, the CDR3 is TGTGCCAGTAGTGACAGGGACGGGGCCAACGTCCTGACTTTC. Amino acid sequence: CASSDRDGANVLTF.

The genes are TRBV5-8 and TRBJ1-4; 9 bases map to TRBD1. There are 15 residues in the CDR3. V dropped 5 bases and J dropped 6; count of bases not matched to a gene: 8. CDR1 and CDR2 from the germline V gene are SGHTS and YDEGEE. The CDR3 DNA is TGTGCCAGCAGTTTCGGACAGGGGAGTCATGAAAAACTGTTTTTT. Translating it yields CASSFGQGSHEKLFF.

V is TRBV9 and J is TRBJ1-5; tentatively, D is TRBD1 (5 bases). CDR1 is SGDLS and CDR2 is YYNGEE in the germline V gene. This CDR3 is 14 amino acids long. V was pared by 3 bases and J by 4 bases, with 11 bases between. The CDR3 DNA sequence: TGTGCCAGCAGCGCGACAGACCTTAATCAGCCCCAGCATTTT. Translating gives CASSATDLNQPQHF. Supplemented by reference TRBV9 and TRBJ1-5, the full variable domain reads DSGVTQTPKHLITATGQRVTLRCSPRSGDLSVYWYQQSLDQGLQFLIQYYNGEERAKGNILERFSAQQFPDLHSELNLSSLELGDSALYFCASSATDLNQPQHFGDGTRLSIL.

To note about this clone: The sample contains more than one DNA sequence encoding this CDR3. CDR3 in amino acids: CASSQGRDQPQHF. The CDR3 DNA reads TGTGCCAGCAGCCAAGGGCGGGATCAGCCCCAGCATTTT. V gene TRBV3-1 (or the pseudogene TRBV3-2) combines with J gene TRBJ1-5; D is uncertain. From germline, CDR1 is LGHDT and CDR2 YNNKEL (reference sequence). This CDR3 is 13 amino acids long. V dropped 1 base and J dropped 5 bases, with 6 bases sitting between them.